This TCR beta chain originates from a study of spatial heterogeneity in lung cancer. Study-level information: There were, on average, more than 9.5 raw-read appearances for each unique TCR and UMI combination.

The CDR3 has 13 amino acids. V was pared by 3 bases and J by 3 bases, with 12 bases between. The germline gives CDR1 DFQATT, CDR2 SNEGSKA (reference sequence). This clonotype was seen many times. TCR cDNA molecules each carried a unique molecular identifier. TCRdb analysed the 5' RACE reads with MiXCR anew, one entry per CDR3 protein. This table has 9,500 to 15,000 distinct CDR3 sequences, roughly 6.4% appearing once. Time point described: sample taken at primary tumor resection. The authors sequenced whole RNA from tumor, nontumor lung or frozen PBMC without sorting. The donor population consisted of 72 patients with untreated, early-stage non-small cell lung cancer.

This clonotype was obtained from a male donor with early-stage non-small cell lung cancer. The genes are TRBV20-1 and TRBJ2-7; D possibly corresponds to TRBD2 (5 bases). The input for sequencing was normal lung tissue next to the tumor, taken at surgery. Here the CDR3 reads CSASSAANYEQYF. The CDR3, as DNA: TGCAGTGCTAGCTCAGCGGCGAACTACGAGCAGTACTTC.